These T cell receptor beta chains were read from a single sample in a study of early T cells in non-severe SARS-CoV-2 infection. TCRdb itself ran the 5' RACE reads through MiXCR, one entry per CDR3 protein. The sample carries some 41,000 distinct CDR3 sequences, roughly 6.2% recorded once. The sample was whole blood. These receptor sequences come from an adult who was a healthcare worker with PCR-confirmed SARS-CoV-2 infection or an uninfected control (not recorded which). CDR3s include the opening cysteine and the closing phenylalanine or tryptophan. The D gene is left open where the match is weak. Size is stated for part of the rows, as once, few or many counts, or as a class when the clone is expanded.

j_gene,abundance,d_gene,v_gene,len,CDR3nt,CDR3aa
TRBJ1-6,NA,NA,TRBV7-9,15,TGTGCCAGCAGCTTAGGCCAGGGTTGGAATTCACCCCTCCACTTT,CASSLGQGWNSPLHF
TRBJ2-1,many,TRBD2,TRBV6-6,16,TGTGCCAGCAGGGACCGGGCGGGGGGTTCCTACAATGAGCAGTTCTTC,CASRDRAGGSYNEQFF
TRBJ2-7,many,TRBD2,TRBV6-2/TRBV6-3,13,TGTGCCAGCAGTCCCCCACTAGCGGGTCGGGAGTACTTC,CASSPPLAGREYF
TRBJ1-2,many,NA,TRBV3-1,12,TGTGCCAGCAGCATTCCTACCCGTGGCTACACCTTC,CASSIPTRGYTF
TRBJ2-3,NA,NA,TRBV20-1,16,TGCAGTGCTAGAGTTCAAGGGCCCCGTGGGTGGAGGACGCAGTATTTT,CSARVQGPRGWRTQYF
TRBJ1-5,many,NA,TRBV6-4,17,TGTGCCAGGGAGGTTGTTCTCACACAGATCAGCAATCAGCCCCAGCATTTT,CAREVVLTQISNQPQHF
TRBJ1-6,many,NA,TRBV19,16,TGTGCCAGTACCTTAACCCCTCAGGGCCAGAATTCACCCCTCCACTTT,CASTLTPQGQNSPLHF
TRBJ2-7,many,NA,TRBV7-9,13,TGTGCCAGCAGCCTCCAGGGATGGTACGAGCAGTACTTC,CASSLQGWYEQYF
TRBJ1-2,many,NA,TRBV21-1,12,TGTGCCAGCAGCAAACTCCTCAATGGCTACACCTTC,CASSKLLNGYTF
TRBJ2-1,few,TRBD2,TRBV7-3,14,TGTGCCAGCAGCCTTAGCGGGAGAGACAATGAGCAGTTCTTC,CASSLSGRDNEQFF
TRBJ1-1,many,TRBD1,TRBV7-6,15,TGTGCCAGCAGCCGTCAGGGACAGGCCCTGAGTGAAGCTTTCTTT,CASSRQGQALSEAFF
TRBJ2-1,many,TRBD2,TRBV6-5,16,TGTGCCAGCAGTTCGGAGGGCGGGAACAGCGGGAGGGCGAAGTTCTTC,CASSSEGGNSGRAKFF
TRBJ2-7,few,NA,TRBV20-1,13,TGCAGTGCTACCCCCAGTCACTCCTACGAGCAGTACTTC,CSATPSHSYEQYF
TRBJ2-2,few,NA,TRBV19,13,TGTGCCAGTAGCCACAGGATAACCGGGGAGCTGTTTTTT,CASSHRITGELFF
TRBJ1-2,many,NA,TRBV12-3/TRBV12-4,14,TGTGCCAGCAGTCTCGGGACCGTCCTGGGAGGCTACACCTTC,CASSLGTVLGGYTF
TRBJ2-1,few,NA,TRBV2,12,TGTGCCAGCAGTACCGCCTACAATGAGCAGTTCTTC,CASSTAYNEQFF
TRBJ2-7,many,TRBD1,TRBV3-1,16,TGTGCCAGCAGCCAAGATGGGGGACAGGGTGGTTTCGAGCAGTACTTC,CASSQDGGQGGFEQYF
TRBJ1-3,many,NA,TRBV28,15,TGTGCCAGCAGTTTCCAGGGAGGCACTGGAAACACCATATATTTT,CASSFQGGTGNTIYF
TRBJ1-5,few,NA,TRBV6-1,18,TGTGCCAGCAGCCTCGGCAAGGGCCTGTATTATAGCAATCAGCCCCAGCATTTT,CASSLGKGLYYSNQPQHF
TRBJ1-6,many,NA,TRBV5-1,17,TGCGCCAGCAGCTTGGGTGGAGGGGCAGGGAGCAATTCACCCCTCCACTTT,CASSLGGGAGSNSPLHF
TRBJ2-5,NA,NA,TRBV15,13,TGTGCCACCAGCAAAAGTGCGGGCGAGACCCAGTACTTC,CATSKSAGETQYF
TRBJ2-7,NA,NA,TRBV4-1,15,TGCGCCAGCAGCCAAGATAGGTACAGAAAGTACGAGCAGTACTTC,CASSQDRYRKYEQYF
TRBJ1-2,NA,NA,TRBV28,15,TGTGCCAGCAGTACCAAGGACAGTGAGTTCTATGGCTACACCTTC,CASSTKDSEFYGYTF
TRBJ2-5,many,NA,TRBV10-3,14,TGTGCCATCAGTGAGTCCCGACAGGATGAGACCCAGTACTTC,CAISESRQDETQYF
TRBJ2-3,few,TRBD2,TRBV5-1,14,TGCGCCAGCAGCGTCGGGACTAGCTCAGATACGCAGTATTTT,CASSVGTSSDTQYF
TRBJ2-5,few,NA,TRBV24-1,16,TGTGCCACCAGTGATCCGACTAGTGGGTTACAAGAGACCCAGTACTTC,CATSDPTSGLQETQYF
TRBJ2-7,few,NA,TRBV7-2,14,TGTGCCAGCAGGCTTGCCCTCAGCTCCTACGAGCAGTACTTC,CASRLALSSYEQYF
TRBJ2-7,many,TRBD1,TRBV6-6,16,TGTGCCAGCAGTTACGGTTCGGGACAGAGATACTACGAGCAGTACTTC,CASSYGSGQRYYEQYF
TRBJ2-7,many,NA,TRBV5-1,14,TGCGCCAGCAGCTCCCCGGACACCTACTACGAGCAGTACTTC,CASSSPDTYYEQYF
TRBJ2-3,many,NA,TRBV4-3,13,TGCGCCAGCAGCCAAGATCGATTTGCTACGCAGTATTTT,CASSQDRFATQYF
TRBJ2-2,many,NA,TRBV7-8,14,TGTGCCAGCTCTGCAGCCAGGGTGGCCGGGGAGCTGTTTTTT,CASSAARVAGELFF
TRBJ1-2,few,NA,TRBV18,14,TGTGCCAGCTCACCTACGACTCGGAACTATGGCTACACCTTC,CASSPTTRNYGYTF
TRBJ2-1,many,NA,TRBV3-1,13,TGTGCCAGCAGCCAAGAACTTTGGGGGGAGCAGTTCTTC,CASSQELWGEQFF
TRBJ2-2,NA,TRBD2,TRBV6-2/TRBV6-3,15,TGTGCCAGCAGCCCAGCGGGGGCCCGATCCGGGGAGCTGTTTTTT,CASSPAGARSGELFF
TRBJ2-7,many,NA,TRBV29-1,10,TGCAGCGTTGTAGCCTACGAGCAGTACTTC,CSVVAYEQYF
TRBJ1-5,many,TRBD1,TRBV19,14,TGTGCCAGTAGTAGAGGGACAGAGAGTCGGCCCCAGCATTTT,CASSRGTESRPQHF
TRBJ2-5,many,TRBD1,TRBV28,15,TGTGCCAGCAGTATGGGACAGGGTGAGCAAGAGACCCAGTACTTC,CASSMGQGEQETQYF
TRBJ1-4,many,TRBD1,TRBV19,15,TGTGCCAGTAGCGCATCGGACAGGGCTGCTGAAAAACTGTTTTTT,CASSASDRAAEKLFF
TRBJ1-1,many,NA,TRBV7-9,11,TGTGCCAGCAGCCCCAGGACTGAAGCTTTCTTT,CASSPRTEAFF
TRBJ2-3,many,TRBD1,TRBV19,15,TGTGCCAGTAGTTCCCGGGACAGGACCACAGATACGCAGTATTTT,CASSSRDRTTDTQYF
TRBJ2-7,many,NA,TRBV28,15,TGTGCCAGCAGTTTAACCCGGATCAGCTCCTACGAGCAGTACTTC,CASSLTRISSYEQYF
TRBJ2-1,few,TRBD1,TRBV6-2/TRBV6-3,16,TGTGCCAGCAGTTACCGGGGACAGGGCCCCTACAATGAGCAGTTCTTC,CASSYRGQGPYNEQFF
TRBJ2-3,many,TRBD2,TRBV2,15,TGTGCCAGCTCGGGACTAGCGGGAGGCACAGATACGCAGTATTTT,CASSGLAGGTDTQYF
TRBJ1-1,NA,NA,TRBV6-6,14,TGTGCCAGCAGCCACCCTGGGGGAACGGCTGAAGCTTTCTTT,CASSHPGGTAEAFF
TRBJ2-6,NA,NA,TRBV19,17,TGTGCCACCTCTGCCAGCGACGCATACTCTGGGGCCAACGTCCTGACTTTC,CATSASDAYSGANVLTF
TRBJ1-5,many,TRBD1,TRBV19,14,TGTGCCAGTAGGCTCGGGACAGGGCTCCAGCCCCAGCATTTT,CASRLGTGLQPQHF
TRBJ2-7,many,TRBD2,TRBV20-1,19,TGCAGTGCTGGCAAACCGGGACTAGCGGGGGGAAAAATCTCCTACGAGCAGTACTTC,CSAGKPGLAGGKISYEQYF
TRBJ2-7,many,TRBD1,TRBV5-6,14,TGTGCCAGCAGCTTGGGACAGGGGGTCGACGAGCAGTACTTC,CASSLGQGVDEQYF
TRBJ2-7,many,NA,TRBV28,13,TGTGCCAGCAGTTTATGGGGGGGTTCCGAGCAGTACTTC,CASSLWGGSEQYF
TRBJ1-4,many,NA,TRBV12-3/TRBV12-4,14,TGTGCCAGCAGTTTCCGGGCCAGGGCCGAAAAACTGTTTTTT,CASSFRARAEKLFF